A single T cell receptor beta chain is shown here with its context. Authors' methods: Reference gene primer amplification in the assay estimated nucleated cell counts. Some clones are missing from TCRdb's copy, which holds only in-frame ones; the method was immunoSEQ multiplex PCR. V and J calls and clone size follow that table, whereas D and trimming were derived from the DNA. The table includes approximately 92,000 clones, around four fifths detected once. The data belong to a study of blood T cell repertoires in COVID-19. Background on the study: In each case, the material was cDNA or gDNA derived from T cells, B-cell-depleted T cells, or PBMCs.

Trimming took off 3 bases at V and 1 base at J, with 11 bases between the two ends. CDR3 length: 15 amino acids. Per germline, CDR1 SGHTS and CDR2 YDEGEE. The origin of this receptor is a man aged 50 to 59 with acute or convalescent COVID-19. Sequenced: peripheral blood. The chain links TRBV5-8 to TRBJ1-5; no reliable D call. CDR3 loop: CASSSGRMSNQPQHF. CDR3 DNA: TGTGCCAGCAGCTCGGGGAGGATGAGCAATCAGCCCCAGCATTTT.